The next 27 T cell receptor beta chains were all read from a single sample in a study of T-cell reconstitution after alpha-beta-depleted transplantation in children. Unique molecular identifiers were incorporated during preparation of the TCRbeta library. Using its own MiXCR run on the PCR reads, TCRdb lists one record per CDR3 protein. The sample includes roughly 400,000 distinct CDR3 sequences, about a fifth seen only once; the top ten take 3.5% to 4%. The input for sequencing was PBMCs from the stem cell graft donor, taken from the stem cell graft. The receptor set was obtained from a human donor who donated a stem cell graft to a child with acute myeloid leukemia.

The rearrangement links TRBV12-3 or TRBV12-4 to TRBJ2-7; TRBD2 matches 7 bases. Losses at the gene ends were 5 bases for V and 1 base for J; bases not matched to a gene: 8. This CDR3 is 15 amino acids long. DNA of the CDR3: TGTGCCAGCAGTCTCAAGAGCGGGGTATCCTACGAGCAGTACTTC. It specifies CASSLKSGVSYEQYF.

V is TRBV12-3 or TRBV12-4 and J is TRBJ2-5; 8 positions match TRBD2. The CDR3 spans 14 residues. V lost 6 bases to trimming and J lost 5 bases; unmatched junction nucleotides: 8. The CDR3 coding sequence is TGTGCCAGCAGCCCCGGGACTAGTGTTGAGACCCAGTACTTC. Residues: CASSPGTSVETQYF.

The chain links TRBV25-1 to TRBJ2-5; the D call may be TRBD1 or TRBD2 (5 bases each). The length of the CDR3 is 14 residues. Germline values: CDR1 MGHDK, CDR2 SYGVNS. V was pared by 0 bases and J by 5 bases, with 10 bases between. The DNA of the CDR3 is TGTGCCAGCAGTGAATATAAAGGGGAGGAGACCCAGTACTTC. It codes for CASSEYKGEETQYF.

This clonotype was seen ten or more times. The V call is TRBV20-1, the J call TRBJ2-1, with TRBD2 as a possible D gene (6 bases). The germline gives CDR1 DFQATT, CDR2 SNEGSKA (reference sequence). The CDR3 spans 14 residues. Trimming took off 6 bases at V and 5 bases at J, with 17 bases between the two ends. The CDR3 nucleotides are TGCAGTGCCAGGAGGGCGGACAAAAACAATGAGCAGTTCTTC. Translation gives CSARRADKNNEQFF.

There are many counts of this clonotype. The rearrangement joins TRBV12-3 or TRBV12-4 to TRBJ2-5; possibly TRBD2 for D (8 bases). The CDR3 is 13 residues long. Trimming cost V 8 bases and J 6 bases, with 16 bases left between them. DNA of the CDR3: TGTGCCAGCCGAGGGGGCGGGGGGAAGACCCAGTACTTC. This encodes CASRGGGGKTQYF.

This clonotype was picked up a small number of times. An end of the junction differs from the germline gene, which may be a read error. The V call is TRBV4-1, the J call TRBJ2-5, with 15 bases identical to TRBD2. Germline CDR1 and CDR2: MGHRA and YSYEKL. The CDR3 is made up of 16 amino acids. CDR3: CASSQDPGTSGRSRIF. The CDR3 region has the DNA TGCGCCAGCAGCCAAGATCCGGGGACTAGCGGGAGGTCTCGAATCTTC.

The J gene is TRBJ2-7, the V gene TRBV12-3 or TRBV12-4; 7 bases are a match to TRBD2. V was pared by 7 bases and J by 4 bases, with 4 bases of the junction left unmatched. The CDR3 length is 12 residues. The CDR3 coding sequence is TGTGCCAGCAAGGGAGGGCCTTACGAGCAGTACTTC. Translation: CASKGGPYEQYF.

Only a few counts were recorded for this clonotype. This chain links TRBV15 with TRBJ2-7, with 10 nucleotides matching TRBD2. Germline loops: CDR1 LNHNV, CDR2 YYDKDF (reference sequence). The V and J ends lost 0 bases and 3 bases, in that order; junction bases with no gene match: 8. The CDR3 runs 17 residues. CDR3: CATSRDETSGNNYEQYF. The CDR3 nucleotides are TGTGCCACCAGCAGAGACGAAACTAGCGGGAACAACTACGAGCAGTACTTC.

This clonotype turned up a few times. The J gene is TRBJ2-1, the V gene TRBV27, with 13 nucleotides matching TRBD2. Trimming at V came to 6 bases and at J to 8 bases, leaving 4 bases not matched to a gene. Per the germline V gene, CDR1 is MNHEY and CDR2 is SMNVEV (reference sequence). This CDR3 contains 14 residues. CDR3 in DNA: TGTGCCAGCAGCGGACTAGCGGGAGCGGATGAGCAGTTCTTC. This translates into CASSGLAGADEQFF.

This clonotype has more than one count but fewer than ten. This rearrangement joins TRBV5-6 to TRBJ2-7, with D tentatively TRBD2 (5 bases). CDR3 length equals 15 residues. V was clipped by 4 bases and J by 2 bases, with 16 bases between them. Germline CDR1 and CDR2: SGHDT and YYEEEE. The CDR3 nucleotides are TGTGCCAGCAGCCCCAAAGGAAGCGGAGCCTACGAGCAGTACTTC. Translation: CASSPKGSGAYEQYF.

The rearrangement joins TRBV5-6 to TRBJ1-5, with D unresolved. V was cut by 3 bases and J by 7 bases, with 26 bases left in between. Germline CDR1 and CDR2: SGHDT and YYEEEE. The CDR3 spans 18 residues. The CDR3 sequence: CASSSGFWTGIRRQPQHF. Written as DNA, the CDR3 is TGTGCCAGCAGCTCCGGGTTTTGGACGGGGATACGACGGCAGCCCCAGCATTTT.

Only a few counts were recorded for this clonotype. The rearrangement links TRBV27 to TRBJ2-7; either TRBD1 or TRBD2 may supply D (5 bases each). Looked up from germline, CDR1 is MNHEY and CDR2 is SMNVEV (reference sequence). The CDR3 has 15 amino acids. Trimming left V 8 bases short and J 3 bases short, with 20 bases between. The CDR3 DNA reads TGTGCCAGCCTTACGCTGGGGCAGGGACGCTACGAGCAGTACTTC. Its protein product is CASLTLGQGRYEQYF.

This chain connects TRBV6-5 to TRBJ2-5, with TRBD1 matching 8 bases. Germline CDR1 is MNHEY and CDR2 is SVGAGI. CDR3 length: 16 residues. J lost 2 bases, V lost 0 bases, and 5 bases had no gene match. CDR3 coding DNA: TGTGCCAGCAGTTACTCCTACGGGACAGGACAAGAGACCCAGTACTTC. Translation: CASSYSYGTGQETQYF.

A few counts support this clonotype. The chain couples TRBV7-6 to TRBJ2-1; possibly TRBD2 for D (6 bases). The CDR3 has 17 amino acids. Germline CDR1 is SGHVS and CDR2 is FNYEAQ. Trimming removed 5 bases from V and 8 bases from J, with 25 bases in between. CDR3 sequence: CASSPRAAGQGKHEQFF. The CDR3 DNA follows: TGTGCCAGCAGCCCCAGAGCCGCGGGGCAGGGAAAACATGAGCAGTTCTTC. The entire variable domain, with the rest obtained from reference TRBV7-6 and TRBJ2-1, is as follows: GAGVSQSPRYKVTKRGQDVALRCDPISGHVSLYWYRQALGQGPEFLTYFNYEAQQDKSGLPNDRFSAERPEGSISTLTIQRTEQRDSAMYRCASSPRAAGQGKHEQFFGPGTRLTVL.

This chain connects TRBV12-3 or TRBV12-4 to TRBJ2-7, with D perhaps matching TRBD1 or TRBD2 (5 bases each). This CDR3 has 15 residues. V lost 3 bases and J lost 0, with 12 bases in between. The CDR3 sequence is CASSFAPGSSYEQYF. CDR3 nucleotide sequence: TGTGCCAGCAGTTTCGCCCCAGGGAGCTCCTACGAGCAGTACTTC.

This CDR3 is CASSQESGFNTGELFF. The CDR3 DNA sequence: TGTGCCAGCAGCCAAGAATCGGGATTTAACACCGGGGAGCTGTTTTTT. This sequence joins TRBV4-2 and TRBJ2-2, with TRBD2 as a possible D gene (5 bases). Germline V CDR1 and CDR2: LGHNA, YNFKEQ. This CDR3 is 16 amino acids long. V was shortened by 0 bases and J by 2 bases, with 10 bases between the two germline ends.

This clonotype appeared a few times. One junction end does not reproduce the germline sequence, and a read error may be involved. This chain links TRBV6-2 or TRBV6-3 with TRBJ2-1; tentative D call: TRBD2 (6 bases). Germline V gene sequence: CDR1 MNHEY, CDR2 SVGEGT. The CDR3 is 13 residues long. Here the CDR3 DNA reads TGTGCCAGCAGTTTGAAGTGGTCTAAAGAGGAGGGGTTC. It is translated as CASSLKWSKEEGF.

This clonotype was counted many times. The rearrangement joins TRBV20-1 to TRBJ1-1; TRBD1 matches 8 bases. There are 13 residues in the CDR3. In germline, CDR1 is DFQATT, CDR2 SNEGSKA (reference sequence). J was trimmed by 7 bases and V by 5 bases; bases with no gene match: 9. CDR3 in DNA: TGCAGTGCTGAGCGGACAGGGCATTTTGAAGCTTTCTTT. This translates into CSAERTGHFEAFF.

This clonotype was seen ten or more times. The chain links TRBV10-3 to TRBJ2-7; D unclear. Looked up from germline, CDR1 is ENHRY and CDR2 is SYGVKD. V lost 0 bases and J 4 bases, leaving 4 bases between the germline ends. The CDR3 contains 12 residues. DNA for the CDR3: TGTGCCATCAGTGAGTCTTTATACGAGCAGTACTTC. It encodes CAISESLYEQYF.

This clonotype showed up many times. The rearrangement joins TRBV10-3 to TRBJ2-5, with D perhaps TRBD1 (5 bases). This CDR3 is built from 12 residues. Per the germline V gene, CDR1 is ENHRY and CDR2 is SYGVKD. The V gene lost 2 bases and the J gene lost 4 bases, with 5 bases spanning the gap. The DNA for the CDR3 is TGTGCCATCAGTGAGAGGGGAGAGACCCAGTACTTC. Its translation: CAISERGETQYF.

This clonotype was picked up many times. This chain connects TRBV4-2 to TRBJ2-4; D perhaps matches TRBD2 (5 bases). Trimming took 0 bases from V and 3 from J, leaving 9 bases between them. The CDR3 runs 15 residues. Germline CDR1 reads LGHNA; CDR2 reads YNFKEQ. The DNA of the CDR3 is TGTGCCAGCAGCCAAGATACGGCGGGCAAAAACATTCAGTACTTC. This codes for CASSQDTAGKNIQYF.

J is TRBJ2-7 and V is TRBV20-1; TRBD2 agrees at 12 bases. CDR1 is DFQATT, CDR2 SNEGSKA, per germline (reference sequence). The V gene end was trimmed by 3 bases and the J gene end by 7 bases; junction bases not matched to a gene: 13. This CDR3 is built from 16 residues. The CDR3 DNA follows: TGCAGTGCTAGCAGGCTGGGACTAGCGGGCCGCAGGGAGCAGTACTTC. Translation: CSASRLGLAGRREQYF.

This chain joins TRBV10-3 and TRBJ2-2; 11 bases match TRBD2. CDR3 length: 14 residues. CDR1 and CDR2 (germline): ENHRY, SYGVKD. V trimming: 11 bases; J trimming: 5 bases; junction bases outside the gene matches: 7. The CDR3 spells CAAGTSGPTGELFF. For the CDR3, the DNA is TGTGCCGCCGGGACTAGCGGACCTACCGGGGAGCTGTTTTTT.

This clonotype was seen only a few times. The V call is TRBV28, the J call TRBJ2-1; TRBD2 agrees at 10 bases. CDR3 length: 16 amino acids. V shed 6 bases, J shed 1 base, and the junction held 6 bases outside the gene matches. Germline V lookup: CDR1 MDHEN, CDR2 SYDVKM. The chain's CDR3 is CASSLTGLASYNEQFF. The CDR3 bases are TGTGCCAGCAGCCTTACGGGACTAGCGTCCTACAATGAGCAGTTCTTC.

This clonotype was seen a few times. The chain uses TRBV12-3 or TRBV12-4 and TRBJ2-7; D is uncertain. The CDR3 covers 15 residues. Trimming removed 6 bases at V and 4 bases at J, with 19 bases between. CDR3 sequence (DNA): TGTGCCAGCAGACCTTCCGGTAGCAGCAATTACGAGCAGTACTTC. Protein sequence: CASRPSGSSNYEQYF.

In its sample, this clonotype was seen many times. The rearrangement joins TRBV6-2 or TRBV6-3 to TRBJ2-1; no clear D. Deletions cut 0 bases from V and 5 bases from J, with 5 bases between. This CDR3 has 13 residues. In germline, CDR1 is MNHEY, CDR2 SVGEGT. This CDR3 reads CASSYSLHNEQFF. The CDR3 nucleotides are TGTGCCAGCAGTTACTCCCTTCACAATGAGCAGTTCTTC.

The table lists this clonotype with many counts. The V and J genes are TRBV10-2 and TRBJ2-7; D is undetermined. Germline-derived CDR1 and CDR2 are WSHSY and SAAADI. The length of the CDR3 is 13 residues. V lost 3 bases, J lost 9 bases, and 15 bases lay in between. In nucleotides, the CDR3 is TGCGCCAGCAGTGACACCCCCTTCCTCGTGCAGTACTTC. Protein: CASSDTPFLVQYF.